The entry that follows covers one T cell receptor (beta chain) sequence. Its antigen is not identified. The sample is drawn from a study of naive CD8 T cells in extremely preterm neonates. General study points: CDR3 nucleotide sharing was about 2.7% in preterm, 0.35% to 0.4% term, 0.03% to 0.035% children, about 0.0094% adults.

TCRdb's table, derived via immunoSEQ multiplex PCR, lists solely in-frame clones and lacks some. The sample yields some 6,500 clones, roughly 98% seen once. Healthy nonsmoking adults and healthy children aged roughly 16-56 months donated peripheral blood. The healthy nonsmoking adult controls had a median age of approximately 40 years, range about 20-55 years. Sorting kept Annexin V-negative CD3+CD8+CD45RA+CCR7+ naive T cells. The germline V gene has CDR1 MDHEN and CDR2 SYDVKM. This CDR3 is built from 17 residues. The V gene lost 5 bases and the J gene lost 8 bases, with 24 bases spanning the gap. The chain uses TRBV28 and TRBJ1-4; the D is unclear. What was sequenced was naive CD8+ T cells from blood. The receptor was derived from a human donor in good health. The CDR3 nucleotides are TGTGCCAGCAGTACTCCCCCGATAGCAGCCATTGAGGAAAAACTGTTTTTT. Translation: CASSTPPIAAIEEKLFF.